The 12 T cell receptor beta chains listed next were all sequenced from one sample in a study of cytomegalovirus exposure and HLA in healthy donors. The PCR employed 60 Vbeta primers together with 13 Jbeta primers. Clones were sequenced by immunoSEQ multiplex PCR, and TCRdb holds only the in-frame ones, with some missing. The table records approximately 160,000 clones, about 75% of them present only once. The sequencing input was PBMCs. Receptors originate from a male donor in good health and CMV-seronegative.

The rearrangement joins TRBV2 to TRBJ2-1; 14 bases map to TRBD2. The germline V gene has CDR1 SNHLY and CDR2 FYNNEI. The CDR3 sequence is 16 residues long. V lost 6 bases to trimming and J lost 4 bases; unmatched junction nucleotides: 5. The CDR3 nucleotides are TGTGCCAGCAGCTCGGGACTAGCGGGGGAATACAATGAGCAGTTCTTC. Translating it yields CASSSGLAGEYNEQFF.

The genes are TRBV6-6 and TRBJ2-5; D gene uncertain. This CDR3 contains 15 residues. Germline CDR1 MNHNY, CDR2 SVGAGI (reference sequence). V dropped 10 bases and J dropped 2 bases, with 20 bases sitting between them. The CDR3 is CATLTWQDKQETQYF. The CDR3 nucleotides are TGTGCCACCTTAACCTGGCAGGATAAACAAGAGACCCAGTACTTC.

This chain uses TRBV9 with TRBJ2-2; 9 bases align to TRBD1. This CDR3 has 16 residues. Trimming took 4 bases from V and 3 from J; bases not matched to a gene: 7. Germline CDR1 and CDR2: SGDLS and YYNGEE. CDR3 in DNA: TGTGCCAGCAGCAGATCCGGGACAGGGTACACCGGGGAGCTGTTTTTT. Translation: CASSRSGTGYTGELFF.

This clone appeared a single time. The rearrangement links TRBV6-5 to TRBJ1-2; D gene unclear. From germline, CDR1 is MNHEY and CDR2 SVGAGI. The CDR3 has 13 residues. Trimming removed 4 bases at V and 6 bases at J, with 12 bases between. The CDR3 coding sequence is TGTGCCAGCAGTTCCAGGCCAGTGCATGGCTACACCTTC. Its protein product is CASSSRPVHGYTF.

The J gene is TRBJ1-1, the V gene TRBV14, with unresolved D. Germline CDR1 reads SGHDN; CDR2 reads FVKESK. This CDR3 has 15 residues. V was pared by 0 bases and J by 3 bases, with 11 bases between. The CDR3, as DNA: TGTGCCAGCAGCCAAGATGAAACGGTTTACACTGAAGCTTTCTTT. Protein product: CASSQDETVYTEAFF.

The V call is TRBV19, the J call TRBJ2-3; TRBD1 is a possible D gene (5 bases). Germline-derived CDR1 and CDR2 are LNHDA and SQIVND (reference sequence). V was pared by 2 bases and J by 5 bases, with 11 bases between. This CDR3 has 14 residues. CDR3 coding DNA: TGTGCCAGTAGTATATGGGGCTCCGGAGATACGCAGTATTTT. Translation gives CASSIWGSGDTQYF.

The chain joins TRBV7-2 to TRBJ2-2, with 9 bases aligning to TRBD2. V gave up 9 bases and J gave up 3 bases; unmatched junction bases: 8. Looked up from germline, CDR1 is SGHTA and CDR2 is FQGNSA. The CDR3 extends over 15 amino acids. For the CDR3, the DNA is TGTGCCAGTATCTCGGCTAGCGGGGACACCGGGGAGCTGTTTTTT. It specifies CASISASGDTGELFF.

The chain links TRBV6-6 to TRBJ1-1, with 9 bases matching TRBD1. Germline V lookup: CDR1 MNHNY, CDR2 SVGAGI (reference sequence). This CDR3 is built from 13 residues. V was clipped by 2 bases and J by 10 bases; unmatched bases: 5. The DNA for the CDR3 is TGTGCCAGCAGTTACATTGGACAGGGGCGAGCTTTCTTT. It specifies CASSYIGQGRAFF.

The chain employs TRBV27 and TRBJ2-6; weak D call: TRBD1 (5 bases). Germline assignment: CDR1 MNHEY and CDR2 SMNVEV (reference sequence). The CDR3 totals 17 residues. V lost 3 bases, J lost 0 bases, and 12 bases lay in between. The CDR3 region has the DNA TGTGCCAGCAGTTTCGGTGGGGCCAACTCTGGGGCCAACGTCCTGACTTTC. Translating gives CASSFGGANSGANVLTF.

This chain links TRBV30 with TRBJ2-7, with D uncertain. The CDR3 spans 13 residues. With 3 bases removed from V and 1 base from J, the gap between germline ends came to 10 bases. Per the germline V gene, CDR1 is GTSNPN and CDR2 is SVGIG (reference sequence). This chain's CDR3 is CAWRRILSYEQYF. Written as DNA, the CDR3 is TGTGCCTGGAGGAGGATTTTGTCCTACGAGCAGTACTTC. Full variable domain (remainder filled in from reference TRBV30 and TRBJ2-7): SQTIHQWPATLVQPVGSPLSLECTVEGTSNPNLYWYRQAAGRGLQLLFYSVGIGQISSEVPQNLSASRPQDRQFILSSKKLLLSDSGFYLCAWRRILSYEQYFGPGTRLTVT.

This rearrangement joins TRBV19 to TRBJ2-1, with 13 bases fitting TRBD2. This CDR3 spans 15 amino acids. Germline CDR1 LNHDA, CDR2 SQIVND (reference sequence). V dropped 9 bases and J dropped 8; count of bases not matched to a gene: 10. CDR3 sequence reads: CASLSLAGGGHEQFF. In DNA, the CDR3 is TGTGCCAGCCTTTCACTAGCGGGAGGGGGACATGAGCAGTTCTTC.

This chain links TRBV4-3 with TRBJ1-2, with 7 nucleotides matching TRBD1. CDR1 and CDR2 from the germline V gene are LGHNA and YSLEER. The CDR3 spans 15 residues. Trimming removed 3 bases from V and 4 bases from J; junction bases left unmatched: 8. Here the CDR3 reads CASSQTLDRAYGYTF. In DNA form, the CDR3 reads TGCGCCAGCAGCCAGACCCTCGACAGGGCCTATGGCTACACCTTC.